The present T cell receptor beta chain was sequenced within a study of shared clonotypes between healthy human individuals. Background on the study: Three plates were used per donor for CD4 naive, three for CD4 memory, two for CD8 naive and one for CD8 memory.

Some clones are missing from TCRdb's copy, which holds only in-frame ones; the method was immunoSEQ multiplex PCR. The profile shows roughly 700,000 clones, about 90% of them singletons. The germline CDR1 and CDR2 sequences are SEHNR and FQNEAQ (reference sequence). V lost 8 bases and J 7 bases, leaving 15 bases between the germline ends. The CDR3 has 13 residues. HIV-negative, healthy adults without recent acute infections or vaccinations were the donors. CD8 memory merged CD45RO+ with CCR7-negative CD45RA+ TemRA cells. The material sequenced was memory CD8+ T cells from PBMCs. Described subset: CD45RO+ cells pooled with CCR7-negative TemRA cells. The V call is TRBV7-9, the J call TRBJ2-1; possibly TRBD2 for D (5 bases). The clonotype originates from a man between 18 and 35 years old in good health. Some clones in this sample may be carry-over from other donors' samples. In DNA form, the CDR3 reads TGTGCCAGCCGAACTGGCGGGTCGAATGAGCAGTTCTTC. It specifies CASRTGGSNEQFF.